Following are 21 T cell receptor beta chains from one sample sequenced in a study of PD-1 blockade in mismatch repair-deficient tumors. As to time point: approximately ten-day in vitro stimulation with candidate neoantigen peptide 2. Produced via immunoSEQ multiplex PCR; TCRdb's table is partial and in-frame only. The sample carries about 9,800 clones, approximately 83% recorded once. These receptors have no known antigen. The material sequenced was cells cultured in vitro, taken from a patient treated with pembrolizumab. These receptors all come from an adult with mismatch repair-deficient cancer.

The chain couples TRBV13 to TRBJ2-1, with TRBD2 matching over 7 bases. CDR3 length equals 16 residues. After removal of 6 bases from V and 1 base from J, the junction contained 9 bases not matched to a gene. Germline V gene lookup returns CDR1 PRHDT and CDR2 FYEKMQ (reference sequence). This CDR3 reads CASRGERLASYNEQFF. The CDR3 bases are TGTGCCAGCAGGGGGGAGCGACTAGCATCCTACAATGAGCAGTTCTTC.

The chain carries TRBV28 and TRBJ2-7; no clear D gene. This CDR3 comprises 13 residues. Germline V lookup: CDR1 MDHEN, CDR2 SYDVKM. V was shortened by 2 bases and J by 2 bases, with 7 bases between the two germline ends. The CDR3 nucleotides are TGTGCCAGCAGTTTACTCGTCGCCTACGAGCAGTACTTC. Translated, it gives CASSLLVAYEQYF.

The chain links TRBV4-2 to TRBJ2-5; D is possibly TRBD2 (7 bases). CDR1 is LGHNA, CDR2 YNFKEQ, per germline. V was trimmed by 5 bases and J by 5 bases, leaving 18 bases between them. The CDR3 length is 15 residues. CDR3 coding DNA: TGTGCCAGCAGCGAATCCGGGGGGCGTCGGGAGACCCAGTACTTC. This gives the protein CASSESGGRRETQYF.

The rearrangement uses TRBV7-3 and TRBJ2-1; TRBD1 might be the D (5 bases). The V end lost 2 bases, the J end lost 4 bases, and 12 bases lay between the germline ends. Looked up from germline, CDR1 is SGHTA and CDR2 is FQGTGA. The CDR3 is made up of 15 amino acids. The CDR3 loop is CASSLAGLGYNEQFF. The CDR3 DNA reads as TGTGCCAGCAGCTTAGCAGGGCTAGGGTACAATGAGCAGTTCTTC. The entire variable domain, with the rest obtained from reference TRBV7-3 and TRBJ2-1, is as follows: GAGVSQTPSNKVTEKGKYVELRCDPISGHTALYWYRQSLGQGPEFLIYFQGTGAADDSGLPNDRFFAVRPEGSVSTLKIQRTERGDSAVYLCASSLAGLGYNEQFFGPGTRLTVL.

V gene TRBV5-4 combines with J gene TRBJ1-2; tentative D call: TRBD1 (6 bases). Trimming cost V 1 base and J 7 bases, with 11 bases left between them. The CDR3 extends over 13 amino acids. Germline V gene data show CDR1 as SGHNT and CDR2 as YYREEE (reference sequence). The CDR3 bases are TGTGCCAGCAGCTTGCCTGGGGGCCGTGGCTACACCTTC. Residues: CASSLPGGRGYTF. The full variable domain, in which reference TRBV5-4 and TRBJ1-2 provide the parts outside the CDR3, is ETGVTQSPTHLIKTRGQQVTLRCSSQSGHNTVSWYQQALGQGPQFIFQYYREEENGRGNFPPRFSGLQFPNYSSELNVNALELDDSALYLCASSLPGGRGYTFGSGTRLTVV.

V usage is TRBV7-9 and J usage is TRBJ1-5; D unresolved. Germline V gene sequence: CDR1 SEHNR, CDR2 FQNEAQ (reference sequence). This CDR3 is 12 amino acids long. V was pared by 2 bases and J by 9 bases, with 8 bases between. CDR3 protein: CASSLQLGPQHF. CDR3 in DNA: TGTGCCAGCAGCTTACAACTCGGGCCCCAGCATTTT.

This clone was seen a few times. The V call is TRBV7-9, the J call TRBJ1-5; 9 bases match TRBD1. The V segment lost 7 bases and the J segment 5 bases; nucleotides outside the gene matches: 6. In germline, CDR1 is SEHNR, CDR2 FQNEAQ (reference sequence). This CDR3 is built from 14 residues. CDR3 sequence reads: CASTTGGSDQPQHF. As DNA, the CDR3 is TGTGCCAGCACGACAGGGGGATCGGATCAGCCCCAGCATTTT.

J is TRBJ2-7 and V is TRBV14; 10 positions match TRBD1. The junction had 2 bases not matched to a gene; V was cut back by 5 bases and J by 1 base. The germline V gene encodes CDR1 SGHDN and CDR2 FVKESK. This CDR3 has 14 residues. The CDR3 coding sequence is TGTGCCAGCAGCTTGGGACAGGGGTCCTACGAGCAGTACTTC. This codes for CASSLGQGSYEQYF.

The chain has TRBV25-1 and TRBJ2-3; a possible D gene is TRBD1 (6 bases). CDR3 length: 15 amino acids. Trimming stripped 4 bases from V and 0 bases from J, with 11 bases between. CDR1 MGHDK and CDR2 SYGVNS come from the germline V gene. The CDR3 reads CASSAGVSSTDTQYF. The CDR3 DNA reads as TGTGCCAGCAGTGCAGGGGTCTCTAGCACAGATACGCAGTATTTT. The whole variable domain, filled in from reference TRBV25-1 and TRBJ2-3, reads EADIYQTPRYLVIGTGKKITLECSQTMGHDKMYWYQQDPGMELHLIHYSYGVNSTEKGDLSSESTVSRIRTEHFPLTLESARPSHTSQYLCASSAGVSSTDTQYFGPGTRLTVL.

The chain links TRBV5-4 to TRBJ2-1; TRBD2 matches 9 bases. V lost 5 bases and J lost 1; bases outside the gene matches: 4. Germline assignment: CDR1 SGHNT and CDR2 YYREEE (reference sequence). This CDR3 region has 15 residues. CDR3 bases: TGTGCCAGCAGGATTAGCGGGAGTTCCTACAATGAGCAGTTCTTC. Translation: CASRISGSSYNEQFF.

The rearrangement joins TRBV6-6 to TRBJ2-5, with D unresolved. Between the trimmed V and J ends, which lost 5 bases and 1 base, there was a span of 5 bases. The CDR3 runs 12 residues. Germline CDR1 reads MNHNY; CDR2 reads SVGAGI (reference sequence). The CDR3, as DNA: TGTGCCAGCAGTGGAGCCCAAGAGACCCAGTACTTC. It codes for CASSGAQETQYF.

V and J are TRBV7-8 and TRBJ2-1; 9 bases are a match to TRBD2. From germline, CDR1 is SGHVS and CDR2 FQNEAQ. This CDR3 comprises 15 residues. Trimming cost V 5 bases and J 4 bases; bases outside gene matches: 6. The CDR3 loop is CASSPQAGGYNEQFF. Written as DNA, the CDR3 is TGTGCCAGCAGCCCTCAAGCGGGAGGTTACAATGAGCAGTTCTTC.

The chain uses TRBV4-1 and TRBJ1-6; tentatively, D is TRBD1 (5 bases). Trimming took off 3 bases at V and 10 bases at J, with 13 bases between the two ends. Germline CDR1 and CDR2: MGHRA and YSYEKL. The CDR3 loop spans 14 amino acids. Here the CDR3 reads CASSQPLRDSPLHF. The DNA of the CDR3 is TGCGCCAGCAGCCAGCCCCTCAGGGACTCACCCCTCCACTTT.

V is TRBV28 and J is TRBJ2-6; TRBD2 matches 7 bases. The CDR3 is 17 residues long. CDR1 and CDR2 (germline): MDHEN, SYDVKM. V shed 6 bases and J 0 bases; nucleotides not matched to a gene: 8. The CDR3 sequence: CASRLPGLSSGANVLTF. The CDR3 DNA sequence: TGTGCCAGCAGATTACCGGGACTATCCTCTGGGGCCAACGTCCTGACTTTC.

V usage is TRBV6-5 and J usage is TRBJ2-1; D might be TRBD2 (5 bases). V lost 4 bases and J lost 0, with 13 bases in between. This CDR3 has 16 residues. Germline V gene sequence: CDR1 MNHEY, CDR2 SVGAGI. CDR3 in amino acids: CASSLSLGSSYNEQFF. In nucleotides, the CDR3 is TGTGCCAGCAGTTTATCACTAGGAAGCTCCTACAATGAGCAGTTCTTC.

The chain couples TRBV18 to TRBJ2-7; D unclear. Germline V gives CDR1 KGHSH, CDR2 LQKENI. CDR3 size: 15 residues. V lost 6 bases to trimming and J lost 0 bases, with 15 bases between them. The CDR3 reads CASSPLSASSYEQYF. In DNA form, the CDR3 reads TGTGCCAGCTCGCCCCTATCGGCGAGCTCCTACGAGCAGTACTTC.

The chain carries TRBV6-1 and TRBJ2-5; a possible D gene is TRBD2 (6 bases). This CDR3 has 14 residues. The germline V gene has CDR1 MNHNS and CDR2 SASEGT. The V end was cut by 0 bases, the J end by 6 bases, with 11 bases between. The CDR3 is CASSEAGLRKTQYF. CDR3 bases: TGTGCCAGCAGTGAAGCGGGACTTAGGAAGACCCAGTACTTC.

The rearrangement joins TRBV4-1 to TRBJ1-1; D possibly corresponds to TRBD1 (6 bases). CDR1 MGHRA and CDR2 YSYEKL come from the germline V gene. The V and J ends lost 1 base and 2 bases respectively, with 17 bases between them. This CDR3 is 17 amino acids long. CDR3 loop: CASSQVVQGLRNTEAFF. The DNA for the CDR3 is TGCGCCAGCAGCCAAGTAGTTCAGGGGTTAAGAAACACTGAAGCTTTCTTT.

The chain couples TRBV6-5 to TRBJ2-1; a possible D gene is TRBD1 (5 bases). The ends were cut back, 0 bases at V and 8 bases at J, with 8 bases in the middle. The CDR3 consists of 13 residues. Germline lookup yields CDR1 MNHEY and CDR2 SVGAGI. The CDR3 spells CASSYSQGHEQFF. The CDR3 nucleotides read TGTGCCAGCAGTTACTCGCAGGGCCATGAGCAGTTCTTC.

V gene TRBV6-5 combines with J gene TRBJ2-1, with 10 bases identical to TRBD2. After removal of 2 bases from V and 4 bases from J, the junction contained 2 bases not matched to a gene. The CDR3 has 15 residues. CDR1 and CDR2 from the germline V gene are MNHEY and SVGAGI. The DNA for the CDR3 is TGTGCCAGCAGTTACCTAGCGGGGGTTTACAATGAGCAGTTCTTC. This gives the protein CASSYLAGVYNEQFF.

The chain joins TRBV7-2 to TRBJ1-3, with TRBD1 identical over 7 bases. The CDR3 contains 14 residues. The junction had 4 bases not matched to a gene; V was cut back by 1 base and J by 7 bases. Per germline, CDR1 SGHTA and CDR2 FQGNSA. In nucleotides, the CDR3 is TGTGCCAGCAGCTTAGGAGGGGGCTGGAACACCATATATTTT. This encodes CASSLGGGWNTIYF. Full variable domain (rest looked up from reference TRBV7-2 and TRBJ1-3): GAGVSQSPSNKVTEKGKDVELRCDPISGHTALYWYRQSLGQGLEFLIYFQGNSAPDKSGLPSDRFSAERTGGSVSTLTIQRTQQEDSAVYLCASSLGGGWNTIYFGEGSWLTVV.